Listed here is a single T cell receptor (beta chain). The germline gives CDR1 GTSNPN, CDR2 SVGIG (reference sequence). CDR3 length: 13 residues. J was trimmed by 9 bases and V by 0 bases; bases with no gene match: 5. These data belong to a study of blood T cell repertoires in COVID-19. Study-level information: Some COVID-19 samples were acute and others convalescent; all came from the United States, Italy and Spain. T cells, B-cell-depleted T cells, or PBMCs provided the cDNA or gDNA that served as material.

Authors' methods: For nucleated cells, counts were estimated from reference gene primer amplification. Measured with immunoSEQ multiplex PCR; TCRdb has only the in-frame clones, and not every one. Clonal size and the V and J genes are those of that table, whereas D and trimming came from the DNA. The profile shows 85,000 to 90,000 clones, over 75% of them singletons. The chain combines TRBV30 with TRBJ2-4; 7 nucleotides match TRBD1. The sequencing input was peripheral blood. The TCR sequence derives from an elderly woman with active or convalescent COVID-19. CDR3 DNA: TGTGCCTGGAGTGTAGACAGGGCGGGCATTCAGTACTTC. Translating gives CAWSVDRAGIQYF. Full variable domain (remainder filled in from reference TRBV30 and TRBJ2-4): SQTIHQWPATLVQPVGSPLSLECTVEGTSNPNLYWYRQAAGRGLQLLFYSVGIGQISSEVPQNLSASRPQDRQFILSSKKLLLSDSGFYLCAWSVDRAGIQYFGAGTRLSVL.